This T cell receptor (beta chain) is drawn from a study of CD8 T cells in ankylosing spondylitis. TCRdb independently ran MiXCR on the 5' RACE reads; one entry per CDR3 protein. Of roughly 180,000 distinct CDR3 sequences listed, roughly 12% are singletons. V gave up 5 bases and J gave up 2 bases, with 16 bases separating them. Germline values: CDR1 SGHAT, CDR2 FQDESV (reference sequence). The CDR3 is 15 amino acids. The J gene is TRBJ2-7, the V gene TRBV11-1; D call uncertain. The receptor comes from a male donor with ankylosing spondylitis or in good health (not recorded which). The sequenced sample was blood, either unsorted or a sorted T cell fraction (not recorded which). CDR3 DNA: TGTGCCAGCAGCCTCACAAACACAGCTCCCTACGAGCAGTACTTC. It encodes CASSLTNTAPYEQYF. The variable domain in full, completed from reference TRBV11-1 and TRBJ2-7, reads EAEVAQSPRYKITEKSQAVAFWCDPISGHATLYWYRQILGQGPELLVQFQDESVVDDSQLPKDRFSAERLKGVDSTLKIQPAELGDSAMYLCASSLTNTAPYEQYFGPGTRLTVT.